One and the same sample provided the 8 T cell receptor beta chains below, sequenced in a study of T cell repertoires in cytomegalovirus infection. These receptors have no identified antigens. TCRdb reprocessed the reads via MiXCR and lists one record per CDR3 protein. The sample yields 7,000 to 9,500 distinct CDR3 sequences, approximately 60% seen once. Sequencing used PBMCs, sequenced either directly or after in vitro stimulation (not recorded which). The receptors derive from a human donor in good health (CMV status not recorded). Some clones in this sample may be carry-over from other donors' samples.

The gene calls are TRBV4-2 and TRBJ2-7; D perhaps matches TRBD2 (6 bases). The CDR3 has 13 residues. The germline gives CDR1 LGHNA, CDR2 YNFKEQ. V lost 1 base and J lost 5, with 9 bases in between. The CDR3 protein is CASSQGPSDEQYF. CDR3 nucleotides: TGTGCCAGCAGCCAAGGACCTAGCGACGAGCAGTACTTC.

This clonotype has only a few counts. V gene TRBV18 combines with J gene TRBJ1-1, with D unresolved. This CDR3 is built from 12 residues. With 5 bases removed from V and 11 bases from J, the gap between germline ends came to 15 bases. Germline V lookup: CDR1 KGHSH, CDR2 LQKENI. The CDR3 DNA sequence: TGTGCCAGCTCAGCTCGGATGGGTATGGCTTTCTTT. Translation: CASSARMGMAFF.

V and J are TRBV27 and TRBJ2-7; tentatively, D is TRBD2 (5 bases). The V gene lost 5 bases and the J gene lost 2 bases, with 13 bases spanning the gap. This CDR3 is built from 14 residues. Per the germline V gene, CDR1 is MNHEY and CDR2 is SMNVEV (reference sequence). The CDR3 region has the DNA TGTGCCAGCAGTCCCGGGATTCCCCCCTACGAGCAGTACTTC. The encoded protein is CASSPGIPPYEQYF.

In the case of this clonotype: As the CDR3 is not closed by the conserved phenylalanine or tryptophan, this likely results from a read error. V is TRBV7-6 and J is TRBJ2-3, with D possibly being TRBD1 (6 bases). Germline CDR1 SGHVS, CDR2 FNYEAQ. CDR3 length equals 14 residues. CDR3 loop: CASRLGGFGGTQYC. The CDR3 nucleotides are TGTGCCAGCAGATTAGGGGGATTCGGTGGTACGCAGTATTGT.

The chain recombines TRBV12-3 or TRBV12-4 with TRBJ2-1, with D perhaps being TRBD1 or TRBD2 (5 bases each). Between the trimmed V and J ends, which lost 8 bases and 1 base, there was a span of 30 bases. This CDR3 spans 20 amino acids. CDR3 protein: CASRSLIFLGGERSYNEQFF. The CDR3 nucleotides are TGTGCCAGCCGCTCCCTAATCTTCCTTGGGGGAGAAAGGTCCTACAATGAGCAGTTCTTC.

J is TRBJ1-2 and V is TRBV7-2; 7 nucleotides match TRBD1. Trimming removed 1 base from V and 7 bases from J; junction bases left unmatched: 21. In germline, CDR1 is SGHTA, CDR2 FQGNSA. This CDR3 contains 19 residues. The CDR3 here is CASSLGDFTPTGLDSGYTF. The CDR3 DNA sequence: TGTGCCAGCAGCTTAGGGGACTTCACTCCGACAGGGTTGGATAGTGGCTACACCTTC.

On this clonotype itself: At one end the junction does not follow the germline gene, possibly because of a read error. The V call is TRBV24-1, the J call TRBJ2-5, with 8 bases that match TRBD1. Germline CDR1 KGHDR, CDR2 SFDVKD. The CDR3 contains 14 residues. The CDR3 region has the DNA TGTGACAACAGTGATGTGACAGGGGAAGAGACACAGTACTTC. Translated, it gives CDNSDVTGEETQYF.

A note on this clonotype: At one end the junction does not follow the germline gene, possibly because of a read error. The chain employs TRBV7-9 and TRBJ2-1, with D possibly matching TRBD2 (5 bases). Germline assignment: CDR1 SEHNR and CDR2 FQNEAQ (reference sequence). The CDR3 runs to 16 residues. CDR3 nucleotides: TGTGCCAGCAGCTTACGCGGCGAGAGCGACTACAATGAGCATTTCTTC. Amino acid sequence: CASSLRGESDYNEHFF.